Shown below are 28 T cell receptor beta chains from a single sample sequenced in a study of blood T cell repertoires in COVID-19. Here immunoSEQ multiplex PCR was the method, and the copy in TCRdb shows in-frame clones only, minus some. This repertoire shows about 240,000 clones, around 86% found once; its top ten account for roughly an eighth. The specimen was peripheral blood. The receptors come from a woman aged 55-69 years with active or convalescent COVID-19.

The chain couples TRBV25-1 to TRBJ2-5; TRBD1 aligns across 9 bases. CDR1 is MGHDK, CDR2 SYGVNS, per germline. The CDR3 contains 14 residues. V gave up 2 bases and J gave up 5 bases; unmatched junction bases: 3. The CDR3 nucleotides are TGTGCCAGCAGTGAAGGTGGGACAGGGGAGACCCAGTACTTC. It specifies CASSEGGTGETQYF.

The chain links TRBV30 to TRBJ1-6, with 8 bases lining up with TRBD1. The CDR3 has 17 residues. Germline V lookup: CDR1 GTSNPN, CDR2 SVGIG (reference sequence). Trimming cost V 3 bases and J 0 bases; bases outside gene matches: 7. CDR3 DNA: TGTGCCTGGAGGCCAGGGGGCCCGTACTCCTATAATTCACCCCTCCACTTT. This sequence encodes CAWRPGGPYSYNSPLHF.

This clone came up a few times. The CDR3 DNA reads as TGTGCCAGCAGTCTAGCGGGGTGGTCCTACAATGAGCAGTTCTTC. It yields the protein CASSLAGWSYNEQFF. This chain connects TRBV7-3 to TRBJ2-1; TRBD2 matches at 9 bases. The trim removed 6 bases at V and 1 base at J, leaving 4 bases unmatched. This CDR3 has 15 residues. Germline V gene data show CDR1 as SGHTA and CDR2 as FQGTGA.

The V and J genes are TRBV6-7 and TRBJ1-2; TRBD1 matches at 10 bases. TRBV6-7 is marked as an open reading frame, function uncertain. V trimming: 5 bases; J trimming: 0 bases; junction bases outside the gene matches: 15. CDR3 size: 19 residues. The CDR3 loop reads CASSSRDRGNIRSNYGYTF. The CDR3 nucleotides are TGTGCCAGCAGTAGCCGGGACAGGGGTAATATACGGTCTAACTATGGCTACACCTTC.

On this clone: Other nucleotide sequences in the sample specify the same CDR3. V gene TRBV6-5 combines with J gene TRBJ1-1; possibly TRBD1 for D (6 bases). V was pared by 2 bases and J by 4 bases, with 11 bases between. This CDR3 has 14 amino acids. From germline, CDR1 is MNHEY and CDR2 SVGAGI. CDR3: CASSYGGASTEAFF. The CDR3 DNA sequence: TGTGCCAGCAGTTACGGGGGCGCGAGCACTGAAGCTTTCTTT.

V is TRBV5-8 and J is TRBJ2-3; maybe TRBD1 (6 bases). V shed 0 bases and J shed 5 bases, with 13 bases lying between them. The V gene's germline CDR1 is SGHTS and CDR2 YDEGEE. CDR3 size: 15 residues. Here the CDR3 DNA reads TGTGCCAGCAGCTTGGGTGGGACCAGGGGAGATACGCAGTATTTT. Its protein is CASSLGGTRGDTQYF.

In its sample, this clone was seen a few times. V gene TRBV18 combines with J gene TRBJ2-4; the match to TRBD1 covers 11 bases. CDR1 is KGHSH and CDR2 is LQKENI in the germline V gene. After removal of 2 bases from V and 0 bases from J, the junction contained 15 bases not matched to a gene. The CDR3 totals 21 residues. The CDR3, as DNA: TGTGCCAGCTCACCAACCGCAAGGGACAGGGGGATTCTATTAGCCAAAAACATTCAGTACTTC. This sequence encodes CASSPTARDRGILLAKNIQYF.

J is TRBJ1-2 and V is TRBV6-1, with D hard to call. Trimming shortened V by 3 bases and J by 8 bases, and 13 bases separated the two germline ends. CDR3 size: 13 residues. Germline assignment: CDR1 MNHNS and CDR2 SASEGT. The CDR3 DNA is TGTGCCAGCAGTGATGTTGGTTCAAGCGGCTACACCTTC. Amino acid sequence: CASSDVGSSGYTF.

The V and J genes are TRBV7-9 and TRBJ2-3; 8 nucleotides match TRBD2. Germline CDR1 is SEHNR and CDR2 is FQNEAQ (reference sequence). This CDR3 is built from 15 residues. Losses at the gene ends were 5 bases for V and 4 bases for J; bases not matched to a gene: 8. The CDR3 region has the DNA TGTGCCAGCAGCGTGGGACTAGTAAGTTCAGATACGCAGTATTTT. Translation: CASSVGLVSSDTQYF.

The rearrangement uses TRBV29-1 and TRBJ1-2; D uncertain. Looked up from germline, CDR1 is SQVTM and CDR2 is ANQGSEA. The CDR3 runs to 12 residues. The V and J ends lost 5 bases and 5 bases respectively, with 12 bases between them. The CDR3, as DNA: TGCAGCGTTTTTAACACCGGGTATGGCTACACCTTC. It codes for CSVFNTGYGYTF.

There are a few counts of this clone. The V and J genes are TRBV2 and TRBJ1-3; no reliable D call. The germline V gene has CDR1 SNHLY and CDR2 FYNNEI. V lost 3 bases and J lost 0, with 6 bases in between. This CDR3 region has 14 residues. The CDR3, as DNA: TGTGCCAGCAGTGACCAGTACTCTGGAAACACCATATATTTT. Its translation: CASSDQYSGNTIYF.

CDR3 protein: CASSLTRERAGAFF. DNA for the CDR3: TGTGCCAGCAGCCTGACAAGGGAGAGAGCGGGAGCTTTCTTT. V usage is TRBV5-4 and J usage is TRBJ1-1; D gene ambiguous. CDR1 and CDR2 (germline): SGHNT, YYREEE (reference sequence). V lost 4 bases and J lost 10, with 20 bases in between. The CDR3 covers 14 residues.

The rearrangement uses TRBV3-1 (or the pseudogene TRBV3-2) and TRBJ2-5; D is perhaps TRBD1 (5 bases). There are 14 residues in the CDR3. Germline-derived CDR1 and CDR2 are LGHDT and YNNKEL (reference sequence). V dropped 4 bases and J dropped 3 bases, with 12 bases sitting between them. The chain's CDR3 is CASSLSHRKETQYF. The CDR3 DNA is TGTGCCAGCAGCCTCTCCCACAGGAAAGAGACCCAGTACTTC.

The chain has TRBV5-6 and TRBJ2-2; TRBD1 aligns across 10 bases. Per germline, CDR1 SGHDT and CDR2 YYEEEE. Trimming took 4 bases from V and 5 from J; bases not matched to a gene: 5. The CDR3 contains 15 residues. Here the CDR3 DNA reads TGTGCCAGCAGCCTAGGGACAGGGGTTACCGGGGAGCTGTTTTTT. As protein: CASSLGTGVTGELFF.

This rearrangement joins TRBV15 to TRBJ1-1; D might be TRBD1 (6 bases). The CDR3 loop spans 14 amino acids. V lost 8 bases and J 0 bases, leaving 13 bases between the germline ends. Germline values: CDR1 LNHNV, CDR2 YYDKDF (reference sequence). The CDR3 DNA reads as TGTGCCACCGGCGGGGGCGCCTTGAACACTGAAGCTTTCTTT. Translated, it gives CATGGGALNTEAFF.

The chain links TRBV30 to TRBJ2-7; D gene ambiguous. CDR3 size: 13 residues. V lost 2 bases and J lost 2, with 10 bases in between. Germline CDR1 and CDR2: GTSNPN and SVGIG (reference sequence). CDR3 residues: CAWSTQDPYEQYF. The CDR3 nucleotides are TGTGCCTGGAGTACTCAGGATCCCTACGAGCAGTACTTC.

The chain joins TRBV29-1 to TRBJ1-1, with D hard to call. CDR3 size: 13 residues. CDR1 and CDR2 from the germline V gene are SQVTM and ANQGSEA. DNA for the CDR3: TGCGGCGGCAGGAACCCCTTTAACACTGAAGCTTTCTTT. Encoded protein: CGGRNPFNTEAFF.

The chain is built from TRBV6-5 and TRBJ1-4; 10 nucleotides align to TRBD1. The CDR3 contains 15 residues. Germline CDR1 reads MNHEY; CDR2 reads SVGAGI. V trimming: 6 bases; J trimming: 7 bases; junction bases outside the gene matches: 8. CDR3 sequence reads: CASSQPGTGAEKLFF. In DNA, the CDR3 is TGTGCCAGCAGCCAACCCGGGACAGGGGCTGAAAAACTGTTTTTT.

The chain recombines TRBV9 with TRBJ2-2; possibly TRBD1 for D (6 bases). This CDR3 is built from 14 residues. Germline assignment: CDR1 SGDLS and CDR2 YYNGEE. With 3 bases removed from V and 5 bases from J, the gap between germline ends came to 11 bases. The CDR3 reads CASSANRVTGELFF. The CDR3 nucleotides are TGTGCCAGCAGCGCGAACAGGGTTACCGGGGAGCTGTTTTTT.

V gene TRBV7-6 combines with J gene TRBJ2-1; TRBD2 matches 10 bases. V dropped 5 bases and J dropped 2; count of bases not matched to a gene: 3. The CDR3 sequence is 15 residues long. CDR1 and CDR2 from the germline V gene are SGHVS and FNYEAQ. The CDR3 nucleotides read TGTGCCAGCAGCCCCCTAGCGGGGGCCTACAATGAGCAGTTCTTC. The encoded protein is CASSPLAGAYNEQFF.

The chain links TRBV5-1 to TRBJ1-1; 9 nucleotides agree with TRBD1. J lost 7 bases, V lost 4 bases, and 11 bases had no gene match. Germline V gene data show CDR1 as SGHRS and CDR2 as YFSETQ. This CDR3 spans 15 amino acids. DNA of the CDR3: TGCGCCAGCAGCCCAGATCCCGGGACAGGGTTTGAAGCTTTCTTT. This encodes CASSPDPGTGFEAFF.

V is TRBV10-3 and J is TRBJ1-5; D is ambiguous. CDR1 is ENHRY and CDR2 is SYGVKD in the germline V gene. With 4 bases removed from V and 0 bases from J, the gap between germline ends came to 10 bases. The CDR3 sequence is 15 residues long. CDR3 residues: CAISGAVYSNQPQHF. CDR3 in DNA: TGTGCCATCAGTGGGGCAGTTTATAGCAATCAGCCCCAGCATTTT.

The rearrangement uses TRBV27 and TRBJ1-2, with TRBD1 identical over 9 bases. The junction had 7 bases not matched to a gene; V was cut back by 4 bases and J by 4 bases. The CDR3 extends over 15 amino acids. Germline assignment: CDR1 MNHEY and CDR2 SMNVEV (reference sequence). CDR3 nucleotide sequence: TGTGCCAGCAGTTATCTGGGACAGGGTTCCTATGGCTACACCTTC. Protein: CASSYLGQGSYGYTF.

The rearrangement links TRBV9 to TRBJ1-6; weak D call: TRBD1 (6 bases). This CDR3 has 14 residues. Trimming took 3 bases from V and 9 from J, leaving 13 bases between them. From germline, CDR1 is SGDLS and CDR2 YYNGEE. The CDR3 reads CASSDRVGSSPLHF. The CDR3 DNA reads as TGTGCCAGCAGCGACAGGGTCGGCAGTTCACCCCTCCACTTT.

The sample holds one count of this clone. The V and J genes are TRBV11-3 and TRBJ1-1; 11 nucleotides line up with TRBD1. The CDR3 is made up of 14 amino acids. J was trimmed by 5 bases and V by 4 bases; bases with no gene match: 3. Germline V gene sequence: CDR1 SGHNT, CDR2 YENEEA. The CDR3 DNA follows: TGTGCCAGCAGCTCGGGACAGGGGGAAACTGAAGCTTTCTTT. Translation: CASSSGQGETEAFF.

The chain joins TRBV3-1 (or the pseudogene TRBV3-2) to TRBJ1-4, with 10 positions matching TRBD1. Looked up from germline, CDR1 is LGHDT and CDR2 is YNNKEL (reference sequence). The CDR3 is made up of 15 amino acids. The V gene end was trimmed by 2 bases and the J gene end by 7 bases; junction bases not matched to a gene: 4. In DNA, the CDR3 is TGTGCCAGCAGCCAACCCGGGACAGGGGCTGAAAAACTGTTTTTT. As protein: CASSQPGTGAEKLFF.

The chain combines TRBV29-1 with TRBJ2-1, with D possibly matching TRBD1 (6 bases). The V gene lost 7 bases and the J gene lost 2 bases, with 12 bases spanning the gap. CDR3 length equals 13 residues. CDR1 SQVTM and CDR2 ANQGSEA come from the germline V gene. This CDR3 reads CSETTGPYNEQFF. As DNA, the CDR3 is TGCAGCGAGACGACAGGACCCTACAATGAGCAGTTCTTC.

The chain uses TRBV18 and TRBJ1-5; D remains unclear. The ends were cut back, 3 bases at V and 4 bases at J, with 13 bases in the middle. CDR1 is KGHSH, CDR2 LQKENI, per germline. This CDR3 comprises 15 residues. In DNA, the CDR3 is TGTGCCAGCTCACCTTCAACGGGAGGGAATCAGCCCCAGCATTTT. Its protein product is CASSPSTGGNQPQHF.